The clone carrying this T cell receptor beta chain occurred a few times. Its target is not known. Germline V gives CDR1 MNHNY, CDR2 SVGAGI (reference sequence). This CDR3 has 16 residues. Between the trimmed V and J ends, which lost 3 bases and 2 bases, there was a span of 14 bases. This specimen belongs to a study of immune cell composition in non-small cell lung cancer. Study context: Lung adenocarcinoma or squamous carcinoma made up most tumours.

Whole-study findings and limits: Shared sequences between tumour-reactive and dominant in vivo clones were not proven.

Some clones are missing from TCRdb's copy, which holds only in-frame ones; the method was immunoSEQ multiplex PCR. This table has nearly 10,000 clones, 60% to 80% appearing once. The J gene is TRBJ1-5, the V gene TRBV6-6; maybe TRBD1 (5 bases). The TCR comes from a human donor with non-small cell lung cancer. The material sequenced was lung tumor tissue. In nucleotides, the CDR3 is TGTGCCAGCAGTTATTCTCTTACAGGTCGCAATCAGCCCCAGCATTTT. It codes for CASSYSLTGRNQPQHF.